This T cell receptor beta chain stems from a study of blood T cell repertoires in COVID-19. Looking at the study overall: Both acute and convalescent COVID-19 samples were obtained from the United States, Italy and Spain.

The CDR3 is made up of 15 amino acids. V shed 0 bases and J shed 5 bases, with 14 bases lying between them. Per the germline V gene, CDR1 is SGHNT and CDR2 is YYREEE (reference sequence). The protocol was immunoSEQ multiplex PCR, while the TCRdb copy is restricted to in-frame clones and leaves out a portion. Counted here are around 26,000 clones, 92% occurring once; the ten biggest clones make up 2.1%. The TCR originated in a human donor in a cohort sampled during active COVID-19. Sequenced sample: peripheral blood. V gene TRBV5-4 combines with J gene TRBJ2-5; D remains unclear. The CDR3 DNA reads TGTGCCAGCAGCTTGGCGGCGGAAAGGCGGGAGACCCAGTACTTC. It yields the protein CASSLAAERRETQYF.